The text below deals with one T cell receptor beta chain. No antigen is known for it. The source of the sample is a study of cytomegalovirus exposure and HLA in healthy donors. The PCR contained 60 Vbeta and 13 Jbeta primers. Data came from immunoSEQ multiplex PCR; TCRdb stores just in-frame clones and leaves some out. There are under 150,000 clones in the sample; roughly 80% occur only once, and less than 6% lies in the top ten. General observations from the study: Immune exposure data for these donors was limited to CMV serostatus.

In germline, CDR1 is MGHRA, CDR2 YSYEKL. J was trimmed by 1 base and V by 3 bases; bases with no gene match: 5. The CDR3 is 15 amino acids. The chain employs TRBV4-1 and TRBJ1-1; 7 bases match TRBD1. The sample taken for sequencing was PBMCs. This TCR derives from a woman aged 25 to 39 in good health and CMV-seropositive. In DNA form, the CDR3 reads TGCGCCAGCAGCCAGACAGGGTCGGGGAACACTGAAGCTTTCTTT. Translating it yields CASSQTGSGNTEAFF.